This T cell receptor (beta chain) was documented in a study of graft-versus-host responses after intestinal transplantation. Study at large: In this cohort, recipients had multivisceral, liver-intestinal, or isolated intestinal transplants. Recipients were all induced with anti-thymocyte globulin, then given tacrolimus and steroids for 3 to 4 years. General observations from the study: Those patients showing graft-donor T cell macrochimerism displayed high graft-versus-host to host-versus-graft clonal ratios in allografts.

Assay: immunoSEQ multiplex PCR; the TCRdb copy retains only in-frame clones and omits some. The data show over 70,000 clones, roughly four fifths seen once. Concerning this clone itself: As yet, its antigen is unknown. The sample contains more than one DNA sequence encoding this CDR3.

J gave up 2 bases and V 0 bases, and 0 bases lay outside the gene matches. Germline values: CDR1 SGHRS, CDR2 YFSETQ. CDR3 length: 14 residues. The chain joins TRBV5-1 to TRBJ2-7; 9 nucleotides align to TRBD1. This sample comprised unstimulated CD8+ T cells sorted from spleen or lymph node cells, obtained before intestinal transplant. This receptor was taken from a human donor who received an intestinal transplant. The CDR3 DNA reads TGCGCCAGCAGCTTGGGGACAGGGGCCTACGAGCAGTACTTC. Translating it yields CASSLGTGAYEQYF. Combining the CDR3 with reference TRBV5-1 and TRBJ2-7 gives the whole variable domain KAGVTQTPRYLIKTRGQQVTLSCSPISGHRSVSWYQQTPGQGLQFLFEYFSETQRNKGNFPGRFSGRQFSNSRSEMNVSTLELGDSALYLCASSLGTGAYEQYFGPGTRLTVT.